One and the same sample provided the 23 T cell receptor beta chains below, sequenced in a study of neurological immune-mediated disorders. MiXCR, applied by TCRdb to the 5' RACE reads, yields one record per CDR3 protein. The sample consists of 71,000 or so distinct CDR3 sequences, 12% to 15% of them appearing once. Described time point: longitudinal time-point 1 (baseline). The sample consisted of PBMCs. The receptor set was obtained from a female donor with HTLV-1-associated myelopathy (HAM/TSP).

The J gene is TRBJ1-1, the V gene TRBV20-1, with D possibly being TRBD1 (5 bases). CDR1 DFQATT and CDR2 SNEGSKA come from the germline V gene (reference sequence). V dropped 4 bases and J dropped 12 bases, with 18 bases sitting between them. The CDR3 is 12 residues long. The DNA for the CDR3 is TGCAGTGCTAAATTCGGGACCCCGGGAACTTTCTTT. As protein: CSAKFGTPGTFF.

This clonotype was counted ten times or more. CDR3 sequence (DNA): TGTGCCAGCAGTTTTGGGACATCGAGCTCCTATAATTCACCCCTCCACTTT. Its translation is CASSFGTSSSYNSPLHF. The gene calls are TRBV28 and TRBJ1-6; TRBD1 is a possible D gene (6 bases). Trimming removed 3 bases at V and 0 bases at J, with 12 bases between. This CDR3 is 17 amino acids long. The germline V gene has CDR1 MDHEN and CDR2 SYDVKM.

This clonotype came up many times. This chain uses TRBV9 with TRBJ1-2; 9 nucleotides line up with TRBD1. The CDR3 covers 14 residues. The germline V gene has CDR1 SGDLS and CDR2 YYNGEE. V lost 3 bases to trimming and J lost 4 bases; unmatched junction nucleotides: 4. The CDR3 sequence: CASSAGQGSYGYTF. CDR3 DNA: TGTGCCAGCAGCGCCGGACAGGGGAGCTATGGCTACACCTTC.

The chain is built from TRBV18 and TRBJ2-4; D is ambiguous. Per germline, CDR1 KGHSH and CDR2 LQKENI. Trimming stripped 1 base from V and 8 bases from J, with 9 bases between. This CDR3 contains 13 residues. The CDR3 sequence is CASSPRVLDIQYF. For the CDR3, the DNA is TGTGCCAGCTCACCACGGGTCTTGGACATTCAGTACTTC.

This clonotype qualifies as medium-sized. The V and J genes are TRBV5-1 and TRBJ1-1; D uncertain. The CDR3 has 13 residues. V dropped 3 bases and J dropped 3 bases, with 9 bases sitting between them. Looked up from germline, CDR1 is SGHRS and CDR2 is YFSETQ. The CDR3 DNA follows: TGCGCCAGCAGCTCAGGCAGAGACACTGAAGCTTTCTTT. This encodes CASSSGRDTEAFF.

This clonotype was seen repeatedly, ten times or more. The rearrangement uses TRBV6-5 and TRBJ2-5; D may be TRBD1 (5 bases). Germline CDR1 is MNHEY and CDR2 is SVGAGI. This CDR3 contains 16 residues. With 0 bases removed from V and 1 base from J, the gap between germline ends came to 12 bases. CDR3 sequence (DNA): TGTGCCAGCAGTTACTCAGGGGATTTCTTCCAAGAGACCCAGTACTTC. It yields the protein CASSYSGDFFQETQYF.

This clonotype was observed many times. The V and J genes are TRBV12-3 or TRBV12-4 and TRBJ1-5; D not resolved. V was clipped by 6 bases and J by 6 bases, with 12 bases between them. The CDR3 is 13 amino acids. The CDR3: CASSLASVQPQHF. The CDR3, as DNA: TGTGCCAGCAGCCTAGCAAGTGTTCAGCCCCAGCATTTT.

This clonotype was seen ten or more times. The rearrangement links TRBV9 to TRBJ2-1; 10 positions match TRBD2. Germline V CDR1 and CDR2: SGDLS, YYNGEE. CDR3 length equals 16 residues. V dropped 0 bases and J dropped 7; count of bases not matched to a gene: 7. CDR3 region: CASSVGSGGARNEQFF. The CDR3 nucleotides read TGTGCCAGCAGCGTAGGCAGCGGGGGGGCTCGGAATGAGCAGTTCTTC.

This clonotype was seen ten or more times. The rearrangement links TRBV4-1 to TRBJ1-6, with D unresolved. CDR1 and CDR2 from the germline V gene are MGHRA and YSYEKL. The CDR3 is 12 amino acids. V lost 1 base and J 9 bases, leaving 4 bases between the germline ends. CDR3 residues: CASSQGTSPLHF. The CDR3 nucleotides read TGCGCCAGCAGCCAAGGGACTTCACCCCTCCACTTT.

In the case of this clonotype: At one of its ends the junction is not consistent with the germline gene, which may arise from a read error. The rearrangement links TRBV28 to TRBJ2-7, with D possibly being TRBD1 or TRBD2 (6 bases each). Per germline, CDR1 MDHEN and CDR2 SYDVKM. CDR3 length equals 15 residues. Here the CDR3 DNA reads TGTGCCAGCAGTTCTACTTTTAGGGCCGGGGGCGAGCTGTACTTC. It is translated as CASSSTFRAGGELYF.

This clonotype is judged medium-sized. The V call is TRBV20-1, the J call TRBJ1-5; tentatively, D is TRBD1 (5 bases). CDR3 length: 14 amino acids. Looked up from germline, CDR1 is DFQATT and CDR2 is SNEGSKA (reference sequence). Between the trimmed V and J ends, which lost 4 bases and 9 bases, there was a span of 19 bases. The DNA for the CDR3 is TGCAGTGCTATTACTTCAGGGACCGAGTGGCCCCAGCATTTT. Translating gives CSAITSGTEWPQHF.

This clonotype was seen repeatedly, ten times or more. The chain recombines TRBV9 with TRBJ1-3, with a weak D call TRBD1 (5 bases). With 0 bases removed from V and 8 bases from J, the gap between germline ends came to 27 bases. CDR1 is SGDLS, CDR2 YYNGEE, per germline. The CDR3 contains 19 residues. CDR3: CASSVDPLGDGANKDTIYF. CDR3 bases: TGTGCCAGCAGCGTAGACCCCCTAGGTGACGGGGCGAACAAGGACACCATATATTTT.

This clonotype is termed medium-sized. The rearrangement joins TRBV5-1 to TRBJ2-3, with D uncertain. CDR1 SGHRS and CDR2 YFSETQ come from the germline V gene. V shed 3 bases and J shed 0 bases, with 8 bases lying between them. The CDR3 spans 14 residues. The CDR3 DNA follows: TGCGCCAGCAGCTCAGACGGTAGCACAGATACGCAGTATTTT. This translates into CASSSDGSTDTQYF.

This clonotype came up many times. This chain links TRBV6-5 with TRBJ1-6; no clear D gene. Germline lookup yields CDR1 MNHEY and CDR2 SVGAGI. Trimming pared 6 bases from V and 10 bases from J, leaving 13 bases between. The CDR3 totals 13 residues. This chain's CDR3 is CASRPREHSPLHF. CDR3 coding DNA: TGTGCCAGCAGGCCCCGGGAACACTCACCCCTCCACTTT.

Details on this clonotype: This may arise from a read error, as a much more abundant clone is one base away. The limits of the CDR3 on the DNA are not certain, so only TCRdb's listed CDR3 is given. The chain uses TRBV21-1 and TRBJ2-2; the tabulated D call, TRBD1, remains unverified against the DNA. TRBV21-1 corresponds to a pseudogene. 16 amino acids form the CDR3, both terminal residues included. CDR3: CASSKVARGSPGELFF.

This clonotype was detected a few times. The chain carries TRBV18 and TRBJ2-6, with TRBD1 identical over 9 bases. The CDR3 length is 17 residues. The germline V gene encodes CDR1 KGHSH and CDR2 LQKENI. V shed 3 bases and J 1 base; nucleotides not matched to a gene: 4. Here the CDR3 reads CASSPGTGLSGANVLTF. CDR3 bases: TGTGCCAGCTCACCCGGGACAGGGTTATCTGGGGCCAACGTCCTGACTTTC.

This clonotype was found many times. The chain couples TRBV5-1 to TRBJ2-1; 8 bases are shared with TRBD2. The CDR3 loop spans 14 amino acids. With 6 bases clipped from V and 6 bases from J, the junction kept 8 bases outside the gene matches. CDR1 SGHRS and CDR2 YFSETQ come from the germline V gene. The CDR3 sequence: CASIPPGRGNEQFF. The CDR3 DNA is TGCGCCAGCATCCCGCCCGGGAGGGGCAATGAGCAGTTCTTC.

This clonotype was recorded many times. This chain uses TRBV5-1 with TRBJ1-1; TRBD1 matches 10 bases. With V trimmed by 2 bases and J by 6 bases, 10 bases remained unmatched. The CDR3 is made up of 16 amino acids. The germline V gene encodes CDR1 SGHRS and CDR2 YFSETQ. The CDR3 protein is CASSLTTRDRGPEAFF. The CDR3, as DNA: TGCGCCAGCAGCTTAACAACTCGGGACAGGGGACCTGAAGCTTTCTTT.

A single count supports this clonotype. This chain connects TRBV28 to TRBJ1-5; the D is unclear. This CDR3 contains 13 residues. Trimming stripped 11 bases from V and 0 bases from J, with 11 bases between. CDR1 and CDR2 from the germline V gene are MDHEN and SYDVKM. DNA for the CDR3: TGTGCCTGCACCGCGTCTAGCAATCAGCCCCAGCATTTT. This translates into CACTASSNQPQHF. The variable domain in full, with the rest retrieved from reference TRBV28 and TRBJ1-5, is DVKVTQSSRYLVKRTGEKVFLECVQDMDHENMFWYRQDPGLGLRLIYFSYDVKMKEKGDIPEGYSVSREKKERFSLILESASTNQTSMYLCACTASSNQPQHFGDGTRLSIL.

This clonotype was detected a few times. V is TRBV28 and J is TRBJ1-6; D is perhaps TRBD1 (5 bases). The CDR3 contains 13 residues. Deletions cut 6 bases from V and 7 bases from J, with 10 bases between. CDR1 is MDHEN, CDR2 SYDVKM, per germline. As DNA, the CDR3 is TGTGCCAGCAGCAGGGACTCAAATTCACCCCTCCACTTT. As protein: CASSRDSNSPLHF.

Ten or more counts support this clonotype. V gene TRBV29-1 combines with J gene TRBJ1-1, with D tentatively TRBD1 (5 bases). V was pared by 8 bases and J by 0 bases, with 10 bases between. The CDR3 covers 12 residues. CDR1 is SQVTM, CDR2 ANQGSEA, per germline. The CDR3 coding sequence is TGCAGCACGGGGCACTTGAACACTGAAGCTTTCTTT. This gives the protein CSTGHLNTEAFF.

This clonotype was observed many times. The V and J genes are TRBV11-2 and TRBJ2-1; D assignment may be TRBD1 or TRBD2 (6 bases each). CDR3 length: 14 amino acids. Germline CDR1 and CDR2: SGHAT and FQNNGV. V dropped 1 base and J dropped 8 bases, with 12 bases sitting between them. For the CDR3, the DNA is TGTGCCAGCAGCTTAGCCCGGGGGCCGTATGAGCAGTTCTTC. As protein: CASSLARGPYEQFF.

This clonotype was detected many times. V is TRBV15 and J is TRBJ1-5, with D tentatively TRBD1 (6 bases). CDR1 LNHNV and CDR2 YYDKDF come from the germline V gene (reference sequence). The CDR3 sequence is 15 residues long. V gave up 1 base and J gave up 2 bases, with 9 bases separating them. The CDR3 reads CATSRAQGGNQPQHF. The CDR3 region has the DNA TGTGCCACCAGCAGAGCACAGGGAGGCAATCAGCCCCAGCATTTT.